What follows is one T cell receptor (beta chain) and its context. Method: immunoSEQ multiplex PCR; TCRdb's copy keeps in-frame clones and lacks some. This table has about 40,000 clones, roughly 79% appearing once. The data were obtained in a study of STAT5B mutations in CD4+ large granular lymphocyte leukemia. CDR1 and CDR2 (germline): MNHNY, SVGAGI (reference sequence). The CDR3 has 14 residues. V lost 6 bases to trimming and J lost 5 bases; unmatched junction nucleotides: 7. This TCR came from a human donor in good health. V gene TRBV6-6 combines with J gene TRBJ1-1; 9 bases agree with TRBD1. Source material: CD4+ T cells from blood buffy coats. CDR3 DNA sequence: TGTGCCAGCAGCCAACCGACAGGGGGAACTGAAGCTTTCTTT. This sequence encodes CASSQPTGGTEAFF.